Following are 2 T cell receptor beta chains from one sample sequenced in a study of Ad26.COV2.S vaccination and SARS-CoV-2 variants (dated by TCRdb to the early 2020s). This specimen's treatment or condition label, per the study, means: around 19 received Ad26.COV2.S at low or high dose, single or two shots; several received placebo; per-sample allocation not given. Repertoires of vaccine and placebo recipients were sequenced from samples taken on day 63 after the first injection. Library preparation used the immunoSEQ multiplex PCR assay. TCRdb holds this immuneACCESS table with in-frame rearrangements only. Some clones are missing; in checked studies, unresolved V genes explain under half, and the rest has no known cause. A total of around 500,000 clones appear in this sample, roughly nine tenths of them only once. The top ten clonotypes cover 1.5% to 2% of the sample. Sequenced here: peripheral blood, sampled in a trial of Ad26.COV2.S vaccine versus placebo. The receptors shown here come from a person between 18 and 65 years old who received the Ad26.COV2.S COVID-19 vaccine or a placebo.

V gene TRBV19 combines with J gene TRBJ2-3, with 9 bases aligning to TRBD2. This CDR3 contains 19 residues. J gave up 0 bases and V 3 bases, and 13 bases lay outside the gene matches. The V gene's germline CDR1 is LNHDA and CDR2 SQIVND (reference sequence). CDR3 sequence reads: CASSIAPAGGLSSTDTQYF. Written as DNA, the CDR3 is TGTGCCAGTAGTATTGCCCCAGCGGGGGGCCTTTCTAGCACAGATACGCAGTATTTT.

The V call is TRBV9, the J call TRBJ2-3; D call uncertain. The ends were cut back, 3 bases at V and 2 bases at J, with 10 bases in the middle. This CDR3 spans 14 amino acids. Germline V lookup: CDR1 SGDLS, CDR2 YYNGEE. The CDR3 here is CASSATGYTDTQYF. The CDR3, as DNA: TGTGCCAGCAGCGCGACTGGCTACACAGATACGCAGTATTTT. The full variable domain, with the rest looked up from reference TRBV9 and TRBJ2-3, is DSGVTQTPKHLITATGQRVTLRCSPRSGDLSVYWYQQSLDQGLQFLIQYYNGEERAKGNILERFSAQQFPDLHSELNLSSLELGDSALYFCASSATGYTDTQYFGPGTRLTVL.